This T cell receptor beta chain was documented in a study of T cell responses to AZD1222 COVID-19 vaccine. Study-wide results and caveats: Repertoire sampling occurred only after the peak T cell response. Just a handful of AZD1222 recipients were seropositive at baseline.

About this clone itself: Antigen unknown.

TCRdb's copy holds only in-frame clones and misses some; the assay was immunoSEQ multiplex PCR. Of almost 95,000 clones listed, about 85% were seen once; the top ten hold more than 3.5%. Analyses pooled second doses at about 4 or about 12 weeks. The sequence came from an adult who received the AZD1222 COVID-19 vaccine. This sample comprised peripheral blood, obtained 28 days after the second AZD1222 dose.

The CDR3 loop is CSVSAAGAGEKLFF. The CDR3 bases are TGCAGCGTCTCCGCGGCAGGAGCGGGAGAAAAACTGTTTTTT. The chain recombines TRBV29-1 with TRBJ1-4; unclear D gene. The CDR3 runs 14 residues. The germline V gene encodes CDR1 SQVTM and CDR2 ANQGSEA. V was clipped by 6 bases and J by 8 bases, with 19 bases between them.